The 18 T cell receptor beta chains in this list originate from one sample, sequenced in a study of PD-L1 blockade in urothelial cancer. The sample's time point: pretreatment peripheral blood. Generated by immunoSEQ multiplex PCR, the TCRdb table keeps only in-frame clones and is missing some. The sample holds about 86,000 clones, more than 75% seen once. The sequenced sample was PBMCs, obtained around atezolizumab (anti-PD-L1) treatment. The receptors were gathered from a man aged 55-75 years with urothelial cancer.

This chain connects TRBV18 to TRBJ2-4; D possibly corresponds to TRBD2 (5 bases). Trimming left V 6 bases short and J 8 bases short, with 20 bases between. This CDR3 region has 15 residues. The germline gives CDR1 KGHSH, CDR2 LQKENI. The CDR3 bases are TGTGCCAGCTCGCAGGACTCTCGACCGCGGGACATTCAGTACTTC. It specifies CASSQDSRPRDIQYF. Complete variable domain (other parts from reference TRBV18 and TRBJ2-4): NAGVMQNPRHLVRRRGQEARLRCSPMKGHSHVYWYRQLPEEGLKFMVYLQKENIIDESGMPKERFSAEFPKEGPSILRIQQVVRGDSAAYFCASSQDSRPRDIQYFGAGTRLSVL.

This rearrangement joins TRBV29-1 to TRBJ2-3; a possible D gene is TRBD1 (6 bases). V lost 5 bases, J lost 9 bases, and 12 bases lay in between. This CDR3 is built from 11 residues. Germline lookup yields CDR1 SQVTM and CDR2 ANQGSEA. CDR3 residues: CSVSTGGTQYF. The CDR3 DNA reads as TGCAGCGTTTCGACAGGAGGCACGCAGTATTTT.

This clone occurred once. The J gene is TRBJ2-1, the V gene TRBV2, with D unresolved. V lost 3 bases and J 0 bases, leaving 6 bases between the germline ends. The CDR3 spans 14 residues. Germline CDR1 and CDR2: SNHLY and FYNNEI. The CDR3 DNA sequence: TGTGCCAGCAGTGAGCTGAGCTCCTACAATGAGCAGTTCTTC. It codes for CASSELSSYNEQFF.

The chain is built from TRBV5-4 and TRBJ2-1, with TRBD2 matching over 8 bases. The V and J ends lost 5 bases and 3 bases, in that order; junction bases with no gene match: 13. The germline CDR1 and CDR2 sequences are SGHNT and YYREEE (reference sequence). The CDR3 runs 17 residues. The CDR3: CASSTAPGGAYYNEQFF. The CDR3 nucleotides read TGTGCCAGCAGTACCGCCCCCGGGGGGGCCTACTACAATGAGCAGTTCTTC. The variable domain in full, completed from reference TRBV5-4 and TRBJ2-1, reads ETGVTQSPTHLIKTRGQQVTLRCSSQSGHNTVSWYQQALGQGPQFIFQYYREEENGRGNFPPRFSGLQFPNYSSELNVNALELDDSALYLCASSTAPGGAYYNEQFFGPGTRLTVL.

This clone was observed a few times. The chain joins TRBV7-9 to TRBJ1-2, with 7 bases fitting TRBD1. This CDR3 has 15 residues. Germline CDR1 and CDR2: SEHNR and FQNEAQ (reference sequence). V shed 5 bases, J shed 2 bases, and the junction held 8 bases outside the gene matches. The CDR3: CASSTSTGINYGYTF. The CDR3, as DNA: TGTGCCAGCAGCACTTCGACAGGGATAAACTATGGCTACACCTTC.

This clone was found a few times. This rearrangement joins TRBV19 to TRBJ2-2; 7 bases are shared with TRBD1. CDR1 LNHDA and CDR2 SQIVND come from the germline V gene (reference sequence). This CDR3 has 15 amino acids. J was trimmed by 2 bases and V by 8 bases; bases with no gene match: 8. CDR3 in amino acids: CASHVGTVNTGELFF. DNA for the CDR3: TGTGCCAGTCATGTCGGGACAGTTAACACCGGGGAGCTGTTTTTT.

J is TRBJ2-1 and V is TRBV6-5; a possible D gene is TRBD1 (6 bases). CDR1 is MNHEY, CDR2 SVGAGI, per germline. Deletions cut 5 bases from V and 0 bases from J, with 11 bases between. The CDR3 runs 15 residues. The CDR3: CASSQGHGSYNEQFF. The CDR3 region has the DNA TGTGCCAGCAGTCAGGGACACGGCTCCTACAATGAGCAGTTCTTC.

V usage is TRBV9 and J usage is TRBJ2-7; TRBD2 matches at 10 bases. V shed 0 bases and J 5 bases; nucleotides not matched to a gene: 5. CDR1 and CDR2 from the germline V gene are SGDLS and YYNGEE. The length of the CDR3 is 15 residues. The CDR3 coding sequence is TGTGCCAGCAGCGTAGCGAGCGGGAGGGCCGACGAGCAGTACTTC. Translating gives CASSVASGRADEQYF.

The chain employs TRBV2 and TRBJ2-7, with 7 bases aligning to TRBD1. The CDR3 totals 12 residues. Trimming at V came to 9 bases and at J to 6 bases, leaving 8 bases not matched to a gene. Per the germline V gene, CDR1 is SNHLY and CDR2 is FYNNEI. The CDR3 region has the DNA TGTGCCAGTAGAGAAACAGGGGTCGAGCAGTACTTC. Amino acids: CASRETGVEQYF. The variable domain in full, completed from reference TRBV2 and TRBJ2-7, reads EPEVTQTPSHQVTQMGQEVILRCVPISNHLYFYWYRQILGQKVEFLVSFYNNEISEKSEIFDDQFSVERPDGSNFTLKIRSTKLEDSAMYFCASRETGVEQYFGPGTRLTVT.

This clone appeared once. The chain links TRBV6-5 to TRBJ2-2, with TRBD2 identical over 9 bases. Germline-derived CDR1 and CDR2 are MNHEY and SVGAGI. The CDR3 covers 16 residues. Germline trimming cut 4 bases from V and 6 bases from J; bases unmatched to any gene: 9. CDR3 residues: CASSSSTTSGAGELFF. In DNA, the CDR3 is TGTGCCAGCAGTTCTTCTACGACTAGCGGAGCCGGGGAGCTGTTTTTT.

The chain combines TRBV2 with TRBJ2-3, with D possibly being TRBD1 (5 bases). V was trimmed by 6 bases and J by 4 bases, leaving 11 bases between them. The CDR3 has 13 residues. Germline values: CDR1 SNHLY, CDR2 FYNNEI. The CDR3 nucleotides read TGTGCCAGCAGAAGAACAGGACCAGATACGCAGTATTTT. Residues: CASRRTGPDTQYF.

The chain joins TRBV5-1 to TRBJ2-2; D gene unclear. Germline-derived CDR1 and CDR2 are SGHRS and YFSETQ. V was shortened by 0 bases and J by 0 bases, with 9 bases between the two germline ends. CDR3 length equals 16 residues. CDR3 DNA sequence: TGCGCCAGCAGCTTGGAAACGGCGGCGAACACCGGGGAGCTGTTTTTT. Its translation: CASSLETAANTGELFF.

V is TRBV6-5 and J is TRBJ2-3, with D perhaps TRBD1 (5 bases). V shed 4 bases and J shed 3 bases, with 14 bases lying between them. The CDR3 extends over 15 amino acids. From germline, CDR1 is MNHEY and CDR2 SVGAGI. This chain's CDR3 is CASSFALQGTDTQYF. CDR3 coding DNA: TGTGCCAGCAGTTTCGCGCTCCAGGGTACAGATACGCAGTATTTT.

Only a few counts were recorded for this clone. V and J are TRBV7-9 and TRBJ1-2; no reliable D call. Germline CDR1 and CDR2: SEHNR and FQNEAQ (reference sequence). This CDR3 has 13 amino acids. With 1 base removed from V and 8 bases from J, the gap between germline ends came to 11 bases. Here the CDR3 reads CASSLGGKQGYTF. The CDR3 region has the DNA TGTGCCAGCAGCTTAGGAGGGAAACAAGGCTACACCTTC.

The chain combines TRBV28 with TRBJ1-5; 8 nucleotides match TRBD1. This CDR3 is built from 14 residues. The germline V gene has CDR1 MDHEN and CDR2 SYDVKM. Trimming cost V 6 bases and J 6 bases; bases outside gene matches: 7. CDR3 amino acids: CASRQDRGGQPQHF. CDR3 bases: TGTGCCAGCAGACAAGACAGGGGTGGTCAGCCCCAGCATTTT.

This chain joins TRBV28 and TRBJ2-1; D gene uncertain. Germline CDR1 and CDR2: MDHEN and SYDVKM. The CDR3 length is 16 residues. V dropped 5 bases and J dropped 3 bases, with 17 bases sitting between them. The CDR3 DNA sequence: TGTGCCAGCAGTCCCCCCCAAGTAGTTTACTACAATGAGCAGTTCTTC. Translated, it gives CASSPPQVVYYNEQFF. The variable domain in full, completed from reference TRBV28 and TRBJ2-1, reads DVKVTQSSRYLVKRTGEKVFLECVQDMDHENMFWYRQDPGLGLRLIYFSYDVKMKEKGDIPEGYSVSREKKERFSLILESASTNQTSMYLCASSPPQVVYYNEQFFGPGTRLTVL.

This clone came up once. The germline gene is not matched at one end of the junction; a read error may be the cause. This chain links TRBV9 with TRBJ2-1, with D possibly matching TRBD1 (5 bases). This CDR3 has 14 residues. Germline V gene lookup returns CDR1 SGDLS and CDR2 YYNGEE. CDR3 residues: CASSASTVYDEQFF. The CDR3 DNA sequence: TGTGCCAGCAGCGCCTCGACAGTCTACGATGAGCAGTTCTTC.

V and J are TRBV18 and TRBJ2-2; 7 positions agree with TRBD2. Trimming at V came to 0 bases and at J to 0 bases, leaving 1 base not matched to a gene. This CDR3 comprises 16 residues. Germline CDR1 is KGHSH and CDR2 is LQKENI. The CDR3 here is CASSPPLAANTGELFF. The CDR3 nucleotides are TGTGCCAGCTCACCACCGCTAGCGGCGAACACCGGGGAGCTGTTTTTT.